Listed here is a single TCR beta chain. Trimming pared 3 bases from V and 1 base from J, leaving 15 bases between. Germline lookup yields CDR1 KGHSH and CDR2 LQKENI. This CDR3 spans 16 amino acids. These data belong to a study of blood T cell repertoires in COVID-19. Across the whole study: Samples of COVID-19 (acute and convalescent) were obtained from the United States, Italy and Spain. Nucleic acid was either cDNA or gDNA, and it came from T cells, B-cell-depleted T cells, or PBMCs.

Original processing methods: From reference gene primer amplification, estimates of nucleated cell counts were derived. Sequenced by immunoSEQ multiplex PCR; TCRdb stores in-frame clones only, minus some. The DNA gave D and trimming, while V, J and clone size come from that table. There are roughly 200,000 clones in the sample; 75% to 85% occur only once, and about 13% lies in the top ten. The source of this sequence is a human donor in a cohort sampled during active COVID-19. Input material: peripheral blood. The chain joins TRBV18 to TRBJ2-5; D is ambiguous. CDR3 sequence reads: CASSPNPPVFQETQYF. As DNA, the CDR3 is TGTGCCAGCTCACCGAACCCCCCGGTTTTCCAAGAGACCCAGTACTTC.